This T cell receptor beta chain was recovered during a study of siplizumab effects on memory and regulatory T cells. As regards this clone: Its antigen is still unknown.

Study outcomes and limitations: Mappable alloreactive CD4+ clones came from Treg cells more than 55% of the time on average with siplizumab, against 25% to 30% in controls.

This table comes from immunoSEQ multiplex PCR, and its TCRdb copy is limited to in-frame clones, with some not included. The sample yields about 110,000 clones, roughly 92% seen once. In germline, CDR1 is SQVTM, CDR2 ANQGSEA. The CDR3 has 11 residues. V was pared by 4 bases and J by 8 bases, with 11 bases between. The chain employs TRBV29-1 and TRBJ1-2; a possible D gene is TRBD1 (6 bases). Sequenced sample: CD4+ T cells sorted from blood. The TCR originated in a human donor in good health. The CDR3 spells CSVVGGEGYTF. Here the CDR3 DNA reads TGCAGCGTTGTAGGGGGAGAGGGCTACACCTTC.